This is a list of T cell receptor beta chains from one sample in a study of T-cell memory formation after mild COVID-19. TCRdb itself ran the 5' RACE reads through MiXCR, one entry per CDR3 protein. This sample carries 350,000 or so distinct CDR3 sequences, 20% of them seen once, and the ten largest clones take under 25%. The material sequenced was PBMCs or a T cell subset sorted from them (not recorded which). The receptors were sampled from a man aged 18-30 years who had mild COVID-19 (a few samples of this study predate the infection). Cell type and time point are not known. Both conserved end residues are part of each CDR3. The order of the fields is V gene, D gene, clone size, CDR3 length, J gene, CDR3 DNA, CDR3 protein. The D gene is left open where the match is weak. Clone size is shown for a subset of rows, as once, few, many or a class of expanded clone.

TRBV6-6	.	.	15	TRBJ1-6	TGTGCCAGCAGTTACAACGGCCCCTATAATTCACCCCTCCACTTT	CASSYNGPYNSPLHF
TRBV4-3	.	.	15	TRBJ2-7	TGCGCCAGCAGCCAAGAAGGAATAGGGCAATACGAGCAGTACTTC	CASSQEGIGQYEQYF
TRBV5-1	TRBD2	few	15	TRBJ2-3	TGCGCCAGCAGCCTCCGGGGGGGAAGCGCAGATACGCAGTATTTT	CASSLRGGSADTQYF
TRBV24-1	TRBD2	few	15	TRBJ2-2	TGTGCCACCAGCCCGACTAGCGGATCCACCGGGGAGCTGTTTTTT	CATSPTSGSTGELFF
TRBV5-1	.	.	13	TRBJ2-3	TGCGCCAGCAGTGAAACAGGGCCAGATACGCAGTATTTT	CASSETGPDTQYF
TRBV12-5	TRBD1	.	15	TRBJ1-6	TGTGCTAGAGAGCCGAAGGACAGGGCAATAAGGGCCCTCCACTTT	CAREPKDRAIRALHF
TRBV7-2	TRBD1	.	14	TRBJ1-2	TGTGCCAGCAGCCCCGAAGCGGACAGGGGCGGCTACACCTTC	CASSPEADRGGYTF
TRBV6-5	.	.	15	TRBJ2-4	TGTGACAGCAGTTACTCGATGGGCGCCAAAAACATTCAGTACTTC	CDSSYSMGAKNIQYF
TRBV9	.	.	15	TRBJ2-1	TGTGCCATCAGCGTAGATGTGGGGCTCCTCAATGAGCAGTTCTTC	CAISVDVGLLNEQFF
TRBV20-1	.	few	11	TRBJ2-3	TGCAGTGCTAAGAAAGCGGACACGCAGTATTTT	CSAKKADTQYF
TRBV7-9	.	.	12	TRBJ1-1	TGTGCCAGCGCCCTAATGAACACTGAAGCTTTCTTT	CASALMNTEAFF
TRBV5-1	.	many	13	TRBJ1-2	TGCGCCAGCAGCTTGGACCGGAACTATGGCTACACCTTC	CASSLDRNYGYTF
TRBV25-1	.	.	16	TRBJ2-1	TGTGCCAGCAGTCCCCCCCCCAGGGGGGTTAACGGGGAGCAGTTCTTC	CASSPPPRGVNGEQFF
TRBV7-2	TRBD1	.	15	TRBJ1-5	TGTGCCAGCAGTTTCAGGGGGCACGGCAATCAGCCCCAGCATTTT	CASSFRGHGNQPQHF
TRBV11-2	.	.	18	TRBJ2-2	TGTGCCAGCAGCTTATTTTTCGGCGTGGGACCAAACACCGGGGAGCTGTTTTTT	CASSLFFGVGPNTGELFF
TRBV11-3	.	few	13	TRBJ1-1	TGTGCCAGCAGCTTAAACGAGTACACTGAAGCTTTCTTT	CASSLNEYTEAFF
TRBV28	.	.	13	TRBJ2-2	TGTGCCAGCAGTTTATACGATCACGGGGAGCTGTTTTTT	CASSLYDHGELFF
TRBV20-1	.	few	11	TRBJ1-1	TGCAGTGCTCTCGGGGGCACTGAAGCTTTCTTT	CSALGGTEAFF
TRBV4-3	.	many	13	TRBJ1-2	TGCGCCAGCAGCCCGACCGTTGCTGGTGGCTACACCTTC	CASSPTVAGGYTF
TRBV12-3/TRBV12-4	.	.	14	TRBJ2-1	TGTGCCAGCAGTTCCCGAGGAGGGGGGAATGAGCAGTTCTTC	CASSSRGGGNEQFF
TRBV20-1	.	.	10	TRBJ1-5	TGCAGTGCAGGGAGGCAGCCCCAGCATTTT	CSAGRQPQHF
TRBV29-1	.	many	14	TRBJ2-2	TGCAGCGTTGAAGGACGTCCATCGACCGGGGAGCTGTTTTTT	CSVEGRPSTGELFF
TRBV7-2	.	.	14	TRBJ1-2	TGTGCCAGCAGCTTAGCACCAAACGCCTATGGCTACACCTTC	CASSLAPNAYGYTF
TRBV18	TRBD1	.	15	TRBJ2-3	TGTGCCAGCTCACCTTACCGGGACAGGGAAGATACGCAGTATTTT	CASSPYRDREDTQYF
TRBV9	.	few	15	TRBJ2-3	TGTGCCAGCAGCGCAGAAGCTTCGACCATAGATACGCAGTATTTT	CASSAEASTIDTQYF
TRBV7-2	TRBD1	few	14	TRBJ2-5	TGTGCCAGCAGCATCTCAGGGGGCGCAGAGACCCAGTACTTC	CASSISGGAETQYF
TRBV20-1	.	.	14	TRBJ1-1	TGCAGTGCTAGATCGGGGGCGGTGAACACTGAAGCTTTCTTT	CSARSGAVNTEAFF
TRBV12-3/TRBV12-4	.	.	18	TRBJ2-3	TGTGCCAGCAGTTCCACCGACTTAGTGATTACTAGCACAGATACGCAGTATTTT	CASSSTDLVITSTDTQYF
TRBV3-1	.	many	13	TRBJ1-4	TGTGCCAGCAGCCAAGTCCATAAGGAAAAACTGTTTTTT	CASSQVHKEKLFF
TRBV19	.	few	13	TRBJ2-3	TGTGCCAGTAGCCTTTGGGGGGACGATACGCAGTATTTT	CASSLWGDDTQYF
TRBV7-2	.	few	13	TRBJ1-1	TGTGCCAGCAGCAACACGTTGGGGGGCCAAGCTTTCTTT	CASSNTLGGQAFF
TRBV28	.	few	11	TRBJ1-1	TGTGCCAGCGGGAAGAACACTGAAGCTTTCTTT	CASGKNTEAFF
TRBV9	.	.	13	TRBJ1-1	TGTGCCAGCAGCGTAGATAACAGGAGTGAAGCTTTCTTT	CASSVDNRSEAFF
TRBV4-1	.	.	13	TRBJ2-7	TGCGCCAGCAGCCATGCGGGTTCCTACGAGCAGTACTTC	CASSHAGSYEQYF
TRBV6-5	.	.	11	TRBJ2-1	TGTGCCAGCACCACAGGGCATGAGCAGTTCTTC	CASTTGHEQFF
TRBV11-3	.	few	12	TRBJ2-1	TGTGCCAGCAGCTCTGACAGCAATGAGCAGTTCTTC	CASSSDSNEQFF
TRBV27	.	.	14	TRBJ1-5	TGTGCCAGCAGCGCTAGGACCGCCAATCAGCCCCAGCATTTT	CASSARTANQPQHF
TRBV7-6	.	many	15	TRBJ2-5	TGTGCCAGCAGCTTTTCCGGGACCCCACAAGAGACCCAGTACTTC	CASSFSGTPQETQYF
TRBV19	.	.	11	TRBJ1-6	TGTGCCAGTGGAACTTTTTCACCCCTCCACTTT	CASGTFSPLHF
TRBV4-2	.	few	14	TRBJ2-5	TGTGCCAGCAGCCAAGATAGCCCCCAGGAGACCCAGTACTTC	CASSQDSPQETQYF
TRBV7-2	.	many	15	TRBJ1-6	TGTGCCAGCAGCTTAGCGCCAGGCAGCTACTCACCCCTCCACTTT	CASSLAPGSYSPLHF
TRBV7-2	TRBD2	.	16	TRBJ2-1	TGTGCCAGCAGCTCCCTAGCGGGGGGCTCCTACAATGAGCAGTTCTTC	CASSSLAGGSYNEQFF
TRBV20-1	.	many	13	TRBJ2-3	TGCAGTGCTACTAGGACTAGCACAGATACGCAGTATTTT	CSATRTSTDTQYF
TRBV4-3	.	.	14	TRBJ2-5	TGCGCCAGCAGCCAAGAGTCAGGGGACGGGACCCAGTACTTC	CASSQESGDGTQYF
TRBV3-1	.	few	13	TRBJ2-7	TGTGCCAGCAGCCTATTTGGAGAGGCCGAGCAGTACTTC	CASSLFGEAEQYF